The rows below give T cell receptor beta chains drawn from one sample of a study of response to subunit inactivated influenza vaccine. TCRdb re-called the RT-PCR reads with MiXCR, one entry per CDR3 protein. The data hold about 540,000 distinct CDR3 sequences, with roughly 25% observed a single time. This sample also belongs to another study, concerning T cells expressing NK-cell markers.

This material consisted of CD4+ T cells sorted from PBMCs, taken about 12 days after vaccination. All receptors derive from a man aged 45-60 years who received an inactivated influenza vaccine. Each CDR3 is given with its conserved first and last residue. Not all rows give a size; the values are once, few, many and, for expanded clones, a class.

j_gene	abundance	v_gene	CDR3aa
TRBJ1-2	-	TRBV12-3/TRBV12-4	CASSRTGGFYGYTF
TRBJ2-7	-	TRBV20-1	CSARPPAGFEQYF
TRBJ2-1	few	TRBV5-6	CASSLQGGEYNEQFF
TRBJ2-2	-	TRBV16	CASSQLPGRTGELFF
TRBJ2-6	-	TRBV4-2	CASSQDLARSGANVLTF
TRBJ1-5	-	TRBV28	CASSFPNNQPQHF
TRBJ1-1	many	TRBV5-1	CASSLGQPNTEAFF
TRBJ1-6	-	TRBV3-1	CASSQGGGTAGSPLHF
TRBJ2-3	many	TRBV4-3	CASSQDLGDTQYF
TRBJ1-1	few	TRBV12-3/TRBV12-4	CASSFGENEAFF
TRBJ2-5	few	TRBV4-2	CASSQGGRATQYF
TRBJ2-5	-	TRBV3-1	CASTPERGLRYF
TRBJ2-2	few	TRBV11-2	CASSAREVGELFF
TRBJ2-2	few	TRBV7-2	CASSSGARTGELFF
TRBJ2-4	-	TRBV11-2	CASRQSQGKGNIQYF
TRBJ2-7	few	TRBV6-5	CASSYDAQSYEQYF
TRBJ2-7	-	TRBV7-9	CASSLGTPPYEQYF
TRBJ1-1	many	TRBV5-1	CASSLIRGMNTEAFF
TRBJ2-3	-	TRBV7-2	CASSLDVGRALDTQYF
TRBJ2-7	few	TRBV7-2	CASRLSAGQLYEQYF
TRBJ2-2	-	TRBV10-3	CAINPGEWTGELFF
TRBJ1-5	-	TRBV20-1	CSANTAFNRPQHF
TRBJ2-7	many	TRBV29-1	CSVDSQDSSYEQYF
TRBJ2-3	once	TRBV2	CASRRRLDDTQYF
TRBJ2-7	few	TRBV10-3	CAISESRTSGAGEQYF